A single sample is the source of the 27 T cell receptor beta chains below, sequenced in a study of T cells in Graves' hyperthyroidism and ophthalmopathy. The investigators amplified TCR beta CDR3 regions from RNA transcripts. When the TCR CDR3 underwent first-round RT-PCR, the HTBI primer set was used. TCRdb analysed the multiplex PCR reads with MiXCR anew, one entry per CDR3 protein. This sample carries a few hundred thousand distinct CDR3 sequences, around 15% of them seen once, and the ten largest clones take 25% to 30%. The sequencing sample was made of blood. The receptors stem from a woman in her twenties or thirties with Graves' ophthalmopathy.

This clonotype was detected only a few times. The gene calls are TRBV24-1 and TRBJ2-1, with TRBD1 matching over 8 bases. V was pared by 3 bases and J by 7 bases, with 7 bases of the junction left unmatched. Germline V CDR1 and CDR2: KGHDR, SFDVKD. This CDR3 has 15 residues. The CDR3 spells CATSDPGQDVNEQFF. In DNA form, the CDR3 reads TGTGCCACCAGTGATCCGGGACAGGACGTTAATGAGCAGTTCTTC.

The rearrangement uses TRBV11-1 and TRBJ2-2, with a tentative D call TRBD2 (5 bases). V lost 6 bases to trimming and J lost 4 bases, with 12 bases between them. CDR1 and CDR2 (germline): SGHAT, FQDESV (reference sequence). The CDR3 spans 14 residues. The CDR3: CASSSNRGTGELFF. DNA of the CDR3: TGTGCCAGCAGTTCTAACCGGGGCACCGGGGAGCTGTTTTTT.

Turning to this clonotype: A much bigger clone sits one base away, suggesting this may be a read error. The V and J genes are TRBV12-3 or TRBV12-4 and TRBJ2-7, with D perhaps matching TRBD1 (5 bases). V lost 4 bases to trimming and J lost 2 bases, with 12 bases between them. This CDR3 is built from 14 residues. CDR3 coding DNA: TGTGCCAGCAGTTCTAAGGGGCCAGCCTACGAGCAGTACTTC. Its translation: CASSSKGPAYEQYF.

This clonotype showed up just a few times. This chain connects TRBV4-3 to TRBJ2-1, with D hard to call. V shed 4 bases and J shed 0 bases, with 19 bases lying between them. The CDR3 is made up of 18 amino acids. CDR1 is LGHNA and CDR2 is YSLEER in the germline V gene. The CDR3 region is CASSRVGDPGVSYNEQFF. CDR3 DNA: TGCGCCAGCAGCCGGGTGGGTGATCCCGGAGTCTCCTACAATGAGCAGTTCTTC.

A note on this clonotype: A junction end diverges from the germline sequence, so it may reflect a read error. The rearrangement links TRBV7-2 to TRBJ1-4; maybe TRBD1 (5 bases). Germline CDR1 reads SGHTA; CDR2 reads FQGNSA. The length of the CDR3 is 14 residues. CDR3 nucleotides: TGTGCCAGCAGCCCGGGGGAGACTAATGAAAAACTGCTTTTT. Its translation is CASSPGETNEKLLF.

V usage is TRBV5-6 and J usage is TRBJ1-4; D is possibly TRBD1 (5 bases). The CDR3 consists of 16 residues. Germline V gene lookup returns CDR1 SGHDT and CDR2 YYEEEE. V lost 0 bases and J lost 3, with 12 bases in between. The CDR3 region is CASSLVRGTANEKLFF. CDR3 DNA: TGTGCCAGCAGCTTGGTTCGGGGGACGGCTAATGAAAAACTGTTTTTT.

This clonotype was detected many times. The chain carries TRBV7-4 and TRBJ1-1, with 10 bases matching TRBD1. The CDR3 length is 18 residues. Germline trimming cut 3 bases from V and 1 base from J; bases unmatched to any gene: 11. Germline V gene sequence: CDR1 SGHVT, CDR2 SQSDAQ. This CDR3 is CASSLSRDRGPKNTEAFF. The CDR3 DNA reads as TGTGCCAGCAGCTTGTCCCGGGACAGGGGTCCTAAGAACACTGAAGCTTTCTTT.

This clonotype was seen at least ten times. The rearrangement uses TRBV11-2 and TRBJ2-1; 10 bases line up with TRBD2. From germline, CDR1 is SGHAT and CDR2 FQNNGV. The J segment lost 5 bases and the V segment lost 0 bases, leaving 4 bases of the junction unmatched. The CDR3 consists of 16 residues. For the CDR3, the DNA is TGTGCCAGCAGCTTAGATCTGCTAGCGGGAGACAATGAGCAGTTCTTC. Its protein product is CASSLDLLAGDNEQFF.

This clonotype has a handful of counts. DNA for the CDR3: TGTGCCAGCAGTGAACGGGGGGCGAAACTGTTTTTT. This sequence encodes CASSERGAKLFF. This chain connects TRBV6-1 to TRBJ1-4; perhaps TRBD1 as D (6 bases). Germline loops: CDR1 MNHNS, CDR2 SASEGT. The CDR3 contains 12 residues. Deletions cut 2 bases from V and 11 bases from J, with 9 bases between.

A few counts support this clonotype. This chain uses TRBV6-2 or TRBV6-3 with TRBJ2-2, with D perhaps matching TRBD1 or TRBD2 (5 bases each). In germline, CDR1 is MNHEY, CDR2 SVGEGT. V lost 5 bases and J lost 2, with 9 bases in between. The CDR3 covers 14 residues. The CDR3 nucleotides are TGTGCCAGCAGTATCCGGGACAACACCGGGGAGCTGTTTTTT. Its translation is CASSIRDNTGELFF.

With respect to this clonotype: The junction and the germline gene differ at one end; a read error may be behind it. The CDR3, as DNA: TGCGCCAGCAGCCAAGAGGTAGGGGAGGCCTACAATGAGCAGTTCTTC. Protein sequence: CASSQEVGEAYNEQFF. The chain uses TRBV7-2 and TRBJ2-1, with a possible D match to TRBD2 (6 bases). The CDR3 is 16 residues long. Per germline, CDR1 SGHTA and CDR2 FQGNSA. Full variable domain (remainder filled in from reference TRBV7-2 and TRBJ2-1): GAGVSQSPSNKVTEKGKDVELRCDPISGHTALYWYRQSLGQGLEFLIYFQGNSAPDKSGLPSDRFSAERTGGSVSTLTIQRTQQEDSAVYLCASSQEVGEAYNEQFFGPGTRLTVL.

This clonotype was seen ten or more times. The chain is built from TRBV7-2 and TRBJ2-7, with 8 bases that match TRBD1. Germline lookup yields CDR1 SGHTA and CDR2 FQGNSA. This CDR3 is 14 amino acids long. Trimming took 6 bases from V and 2 from J; bases not matched to a gene: 6. Here the CDR3 reads CASRQDRATYEQYF. CDR3 bases: TGTGCCAGCAGACAGGACAGGGCGACCTACGAGCAGTACTTC.

The chain combines TRBV28 with TRBJ1-4; 7 positions agree with TRBD1. Germline V gives CDR1 MDHEN, CDR2 SYDVKM. The CDR3 covers 13 residues. Unmatched junction bases numbered 3, after V lost 4 bases and J lost 7 bases. In DNA, the CDR3 is TGTGCCAGCAGTTCAGGGGGTGTTGAAAAACTGTTTTTT. As protein: CASSSGGVEKLFF.

This clonotype showed up many times. The rearrangement uses TRBV9 and TRBJ2-1, with D tentatively TRBD1 or TRBD2 (5 bases each). Germline values: CDR1 SGDLS, CDR2 YYNGEE. The CDR3 has 15 amino acids. Deletions cut 0 bases from V and 2 bases from J, with 9 bases between. CDR3 nucleotide sequence: TGTGCCAGCAGCGTAGTTGGGGGAGCCTACAATGAGCAGTTCTTC. Its translation is CASSVVGGAYNEQFF.

This rearrangement joins TRBV3-2 to TRBJ2-7; the table assigns TRBD1, which was not confirmed against the DNA. TRBV3-2 represents a pseudogene. The CDR3 runs 14 residues. The CDR3 region is CASSSHRGPYEQYF. CDR3 nucleotide sequence: TGTGCCAGCAGCTCTCACAGGGGGCCGTACGAGCAGTACTTC.

This clonotype was recorded many times. V is TRBV20-1 and J is TRBJ2-5; TRBD1 might be the D (5 bases). The length of the CDR3 is 14 residues. The germline V gene encodes CDR1 DFQATT and CDR2 SNEGSKA (reference sequence). Trimming removed 3 bases from V and 0 bases from J, with 11 bases in between. CDR3 amino acids: CSASPLDNQETQYF. DNA of the CDR3: TGCAGTGCTAGTCCGCTGGACAACCAAGAGACCCAGTACTTC.

The V call is TRBV3-1, the J call TRBJ2-1; TRBD2 might be the D (6 bases). The CDR3 is made up of 16 amino acids. The V end was cut by 3 bases, the J end by 7 bases, with 19 bases between. Germline CDR1 and CDR2: LGHDT and YNNKEL (reference sequence). CDR3 amino acids: CASSHIFSSDSNEQFF. Written as DNA, the CDR3 is TGTGCCAGCAGCCACATTTTTTCTAGCGACTCGAATGAGCAGTTCTTC.

This clonotype was seen many times. V gene TRBV11-2 combines with J gene TRBJ2-3; D is unclear. With 0 bases removed from V and 1 base from J, the gap between germline ends came to 2 bases. Per the germline V gene, CDR1 is SGHAT and CDR2 is FQNNGV. The CDR3 contains 13 residues. The CDR3 is CASSLERTDTQYF. The CDR3 coding sequence is TGTGCCAGCAGCTTAGAACGCACAGATACGCAGTATTTT.

The rearrangement links TRBV28 to TRBJ1-5; possible D gene TRBD1, 5 bases. Between the trimmed V and J ends, which lost 7 bases and 3 bases, there was a span of 13 bases. This CDR3 comprises 14 residues. Germline V gene data show CDR1 as MDHEN and CDR2 as SYDVKM. The CDR3 DNA follows: TGTGCCAGCACCCTACAGGTGAACAATCAGCCCCAGCATTTT. It specifies CASTLQVNNQPQHF.

The chain couples TRBV10-3 to TRBJ1-1; possibly TRBD1 for D (5 bases). This CDR3 is built from 13 residues. Germline V lookup: CDR1 ENHRY, CDR2 SYGVKD. Deletions cut 8 bases from V and 2 bases from J, with 12 bases between. The CDR3 here is CAIRRDKNTEAFF. DNA of the CDR3: TGTGCCATCCGCAGGGATAAAAACACTGAAGCTTTCTTT.

CDR3 DNA: TGTGCCAGCAGTTTCACGATTAGCAATCAGCCCCAGCATTTT. Its protein product is CASSFTISNQPQHF. The chain carries TRBV27 and TRBJ1-5; D remains ambiguous. Between the trimmed V and J ends, which lost 3 bases and 0 bases, there was a span of 6 bases. Germline CDR1 reads MNHEY; CDR2 reads SMNVEV (reference sequence). This CDR3 has 14 residues.

The V and J genes are TRBV4-1 and TRBJ2-7, with 13 bases fitting TRBD2. Germline-derived CDR1 and CDR2 are MGHRA and YSYEKL. V gave up 4 bases and J gave up 0 bases; unmatched junction bases: 6. This CDR3 region has 17 residues. The CDR3 DNA follows: TGCGCCAGCAGCCTCCGACTAGCGGGAGGCCTCTCCTACGAGCAGTACTTC. The encoded protein is CASSLRLAGGLSYEQYF.

This clonotype was found many times. The rearrangement joins TRBV19 to TRBJ2-1; no firm D call. Germline values: CDR1 LNHDA, CDR2 SQIVND (reference sequence). CDR3 length equals 15 residues. The V gene lost 7 bases and the J gene lost 2 bases, with 15 bases spanning the gap. The chain's CDR3 is CASIGNGDTYNEQFF. The CDR3 region has the DNA TGTGCCAGTATAGGTAACGGAGACACCTACAATGAGCAGTTCTTC. The complete variable domain, with remaining parts taken from reference TRBV19 and TRBJ2-1, reads DGGITQSPKYLFRKEGQNVTLSCEQNLNHDAMYWYRQDPGQGLRLIYYSQIVNDFQKGDIAEGYSVSREKKESFPLTVTSAQKNPTAFYLCASIGNGDTYNEQFFGPGTRLTVL.

The chain employs TRBV7-2 and TRBJ2-3, with D perhaps given as TRBD1 or TRBD2 (5 bases each). Trimming took off 0 bases at V and 4 bases at J, with 8 bases between the two ends. The CDR3 runs 14 residues. The V gene's germline CDR1 is SGHTA and CDR2 FQGNSA. Here the CDR3 reads CASSLAGRADTQYF. CDR3 bases: TGTGCCAGCAGCTTAGCGGGGCGGGCAGATACGCAGTATTTT.

In its sample, this clonotype was seen many times. This sequence joins TRBV7-2 and TRBJ2-3; D tentatively fits TRBD1 or TRBD2 (5 bases each). Germline V lookup: CDR1 SGHTA, CDR2 FQGNSA. Between the trimmed V and J ends, which lost 3 bases and 0 bases, there was a span of 16 bases. The CDR3 loop spans 17 amino acids. As DNA, the CDR3 is TGTGCCAGCAGCTTCCCCGATGGGGGACCTAGCACAGATACGCAGTATTTT. Translation: CASSFPDGGPSTDTQYF.

This clonotype has a handful of counts. The chain joins TRBV30 to TRBJ2-7; TRBD2 aligns across 7 bases. This CDR3 is built from 16 residues. CDR1 and CDR2 (germline): GTSNPN, SVGIG (reference sequence). Unmatched junction bases numbered 17, after V lost 3 bases and J lost 6 bases. Here the CDR3 reads CAWSQKEAGRSREQYF. Written as DNA, the CDR3 is TGTGCCTGGAGCCAAAAGGAAGCGGGACGGTCCCGCGAGCAGTACTTC.

This clonotype has a handful of counts. The chain joins TRBV12-3 or TRBV12-4 to TRBJ2-1; the D gene is possibly TRBD2 (6 bases). This CDR3 is 15 amino acids long. V was pared by 5 bases and J by 6 bases, with 17 bases between. The DNA of the CDR3 is TGTGCCAGCAGTCGCCGGGGAGGCTGGGGCAATGAGCAGTTCTTC. Its translation is CASSRRGGWGNEQFF.